These 7 T cell receptor beta chains originate from one sample sequenced in a study of identical twins. MiXCR, run by TCRdb on the 5' RACE reads, gives a single entry per CDR3 protein. The data show a few hundred thousand distinct CDR3 sequences, less than 9% seen once. The sample also formed part of further work on yellow fever vaccine responses in identical twins.

The sample was memory (CD45RO+) T cells sorted from blood. Receptor source: a young woman in good health.

This clonotype was recorded at least ten times. This chain links TRBV5-5 with TRBJ2-5; tentatively, D is TRBD1 (6 bases). The germline V gene encodes CDR1 SGHKS and CDR2 YYEKEE (reference sequence). The CDR3 has 14 residues. The V gene lost 4 bases and the J gene lost 2 bases, with 12 bases spanning the gap. The CDR3 coding sequence is TGTGCCAGCAGCGTGGGACACACACAAGAGACCCAGTACTTC. Translation gives CASSVGHTQETQYF.

Ten or more counts support this clonotype. The V call is TRBV24-1, the J call TRBJ2-2; 8 nucleotides line up with TRBD2. Germline loops: CDR1 KGHDR, CDR2 SFDVKD. CDR3 size: 15 residues. With V trimmed by 4 bases and J by 6 bases, 6 bases remained unmatched. In DNA, the CDR3 is TGTGCCACCAGTGACAGCGGGAGTGGGTCCGGGGAGCTGTTTTTT. This translates into CATSDSGSGSGELFF.

This clonotype was counted at least ten times. This sequence joins TRBV24-1 and TRBJ2-7, with D possibly TRBD1 on 6 matching bases. The CDR3 sequence is 12 residues long. The germline V gene has CDR1 KGHDR and CDR2 SFDVKD. The V and J ends lost 6 bases and 7 bases respectively, with 12 bases between them. CDR3 residues: CATSTGQKEQYF. CDR3 bases: TGTGCCACCAGTACCGGACAGAAGGAGCAGTACTTC.

This clonotype was counted many times. The genes are TRBV7-9 and TRBJ2-3, with TRBD2 matching over 9 bases. Germline V gene lookup returns CDR1 SEHNR and CDR2 FQNEAQ (reference sequence). CDR3 length: 14 residues. With V trimmed by 3 bases and J by 7 bases, 5 bases remained unmatched. The CDR3 reads CASSFVSGGNTQYF. The CDR3 nucleotides are TGTGCCAGCAGCTTTGTTAGCGGGGGAAATACGCAGTATTTT.

This clonotype was seen a handful of times. The chain carries TRBV25-1 and TRBJ1-4; weak D call: TRBD1 (6 bases). In germline, CDR1 is MGHDK, CDR2 SYGVNS. This CDR3 comprises 14 residues. V lost 5 bases, J lost 6 bases, and 13 bases lay in between. The CDR3: CASSTSRQDEKLFF. In DNA form, the CDR3 reads TGTGCCAGCAGTACGTCACGACAGGATGAAAAACTGTTTTTT.

This clonotype was found a few times. The rearrangement joins TRBV6-2 or TRBV6-3 to TRBJ2-3, with 9 positions matching TRBD1. This CDR3 contains 15 residues. Unmatched junction bases numbered 6, after V lost 8 bases and J lost 0 bases. Germline values: CDR1 MNHEY, CDR2 SVGEGT. This CDR3 reads CASETGGSSTDTQYF. The CDR3, as DNA: TGTGCCAGCGAAACAGGGGGCTCTAGCACAGATACGCAGTATTTT.

The chain uses TRBV13 and TRBJ2-3; tentatively, D is TRBD1 (5 bases). V dropped 4 bases and J dropped 2 bases, with 13 bases sitting between them. Germline lookup yields CDR1 PRHDT and CDR2 FYEKMQ (reference sequence). The CDR3 is made up of 15 amino acids. This CDR3 is CASSYQGRVTDTQYF. DNA of the CDR3: TGTGCCAGCAGCTACCAGGGAAGGGTCACAGATACGCAGTATTTT.